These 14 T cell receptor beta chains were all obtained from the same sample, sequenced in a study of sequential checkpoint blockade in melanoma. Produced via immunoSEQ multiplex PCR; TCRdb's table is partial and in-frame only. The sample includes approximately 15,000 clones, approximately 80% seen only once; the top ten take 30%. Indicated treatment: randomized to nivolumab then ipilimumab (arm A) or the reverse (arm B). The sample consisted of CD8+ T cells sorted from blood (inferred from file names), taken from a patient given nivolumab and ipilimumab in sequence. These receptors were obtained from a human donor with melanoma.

The CDR3 protein is CASSKVRVSTDTQYF. CDR3 DNA: TGTGCCAGCAGCAAAGTGCGGGTTAGCACAGATACGCAGTATTTT. The genes are TRBV21-1 and TRBJ2-3; TRBD2 is the table's D call, not checked against the DNA. TRBV21-1 is a documented pseudogene. This CDR3 has 15 amino acids.

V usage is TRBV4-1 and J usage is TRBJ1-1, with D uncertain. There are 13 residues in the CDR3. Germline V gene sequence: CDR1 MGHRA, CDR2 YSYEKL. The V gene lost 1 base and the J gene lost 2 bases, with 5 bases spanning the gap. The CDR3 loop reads CASSQGVNTEAFF. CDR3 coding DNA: TGCGCCAGCAGCCAAGGAGTTAACACTGAAGCTTTCTTT.

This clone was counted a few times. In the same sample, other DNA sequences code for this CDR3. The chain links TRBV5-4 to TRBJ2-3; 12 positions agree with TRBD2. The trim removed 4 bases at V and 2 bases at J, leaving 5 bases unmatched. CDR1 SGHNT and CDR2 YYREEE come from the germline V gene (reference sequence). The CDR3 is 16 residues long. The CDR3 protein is CASSPLAGGATDTQYF. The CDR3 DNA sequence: TGTGCCAGCAGCCCCCTAGCGGGGGGGGCCACAGATACGCAGTATTTT.

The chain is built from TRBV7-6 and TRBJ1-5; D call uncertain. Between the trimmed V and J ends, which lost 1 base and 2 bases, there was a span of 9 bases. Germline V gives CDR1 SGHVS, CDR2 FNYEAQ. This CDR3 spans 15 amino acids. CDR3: CASSLEPGGNQPQHF. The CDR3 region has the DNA TGTGCCAGCAGCTTAGAACCGGGAGGCAATCAGCCCCAGCATTTT.

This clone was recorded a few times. The CDR3 DNA reads TGTGCCAGCAGCTTCCACGATAGACAGGGGGCAGGTTCACCCCTCCACTTT. Translating gives CASSFHDRQGAGSPLHF. The chain couples TRBV7-1 to TRBJ1-6, with 10 bases aligning to TRBD1. TRBV7-1 qualifies as an ORF whose function is uncertain. V trimming: 4 bases; J trimming: 9 bases; junction bases outside the gene matches: 12. CDR3 length: 17 residues.

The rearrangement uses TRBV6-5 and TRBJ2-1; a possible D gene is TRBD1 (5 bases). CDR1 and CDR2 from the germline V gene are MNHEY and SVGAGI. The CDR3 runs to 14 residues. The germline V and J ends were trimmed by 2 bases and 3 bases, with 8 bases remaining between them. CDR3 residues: CASSYRQNYNEQFF. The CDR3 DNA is TGTGCCAGCAGTTACAGACAGAACTACAATGAGCAGTTCTTC.

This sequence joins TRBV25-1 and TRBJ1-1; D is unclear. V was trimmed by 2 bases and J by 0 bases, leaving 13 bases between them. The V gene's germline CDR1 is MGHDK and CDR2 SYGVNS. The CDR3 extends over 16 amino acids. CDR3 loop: CASSEAGRALNTEAFF. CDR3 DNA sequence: TGTGCCAGCAGTGAAGCGGGCAGAGCCCTGAACACTGAAGCTTTCTTT.

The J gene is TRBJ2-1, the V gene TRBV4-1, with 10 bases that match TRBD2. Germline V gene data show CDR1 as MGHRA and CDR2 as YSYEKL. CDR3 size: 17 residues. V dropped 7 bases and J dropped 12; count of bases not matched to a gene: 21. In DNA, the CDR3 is TGCGCCAGCATCGGAACCGGAGCGGGGGGGCTTTCCTTGGGGCAGTTCTTC. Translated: CASIGTGAGGLSLGQFF.

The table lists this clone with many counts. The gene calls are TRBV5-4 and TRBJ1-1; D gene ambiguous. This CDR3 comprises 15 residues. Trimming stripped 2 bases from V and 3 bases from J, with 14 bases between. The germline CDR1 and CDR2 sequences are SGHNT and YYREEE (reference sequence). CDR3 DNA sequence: TGTGCCAGCAGCTTAGTGGGGAGAGGTGACACTGAAGCTTTCTTT. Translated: CASSLVGRGDTEAFF.

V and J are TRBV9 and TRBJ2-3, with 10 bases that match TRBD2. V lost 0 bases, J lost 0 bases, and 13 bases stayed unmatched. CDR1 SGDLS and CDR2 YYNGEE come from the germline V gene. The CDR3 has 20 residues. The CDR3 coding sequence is TGTGCCAGCAGCGTAGGTAGCGGGGGGCGCGTCCCCCCTAGCACAGATACGCAGTATTTT. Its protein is CASSVGSGGRVPPSTDTQYF.

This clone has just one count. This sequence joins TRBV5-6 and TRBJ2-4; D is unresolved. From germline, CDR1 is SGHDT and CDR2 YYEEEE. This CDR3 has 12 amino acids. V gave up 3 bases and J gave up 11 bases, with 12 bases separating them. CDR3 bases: TGTGCCAGCAGCTCAGGAATTTCCGTTCAGTACTTC. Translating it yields CASSSGISVQYF.

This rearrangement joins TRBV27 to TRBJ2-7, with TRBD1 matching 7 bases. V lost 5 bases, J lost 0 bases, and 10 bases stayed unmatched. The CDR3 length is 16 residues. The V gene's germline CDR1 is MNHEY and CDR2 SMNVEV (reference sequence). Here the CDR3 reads CASSPDRSVISYEQYF. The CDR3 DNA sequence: TGTGCCAGCAGTCCGGACAGGAGCGTAATCTCCTACGAGCAGTACTTC.

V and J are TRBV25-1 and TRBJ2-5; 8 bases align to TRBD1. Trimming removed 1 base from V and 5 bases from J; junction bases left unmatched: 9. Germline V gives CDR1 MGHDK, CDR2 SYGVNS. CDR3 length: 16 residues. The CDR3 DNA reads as TGTGCCAGCAGTGAATGGAATCGACAGGGGCGGGAGACCCAGTACTTC. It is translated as CASSEWNRQGRETQYF.

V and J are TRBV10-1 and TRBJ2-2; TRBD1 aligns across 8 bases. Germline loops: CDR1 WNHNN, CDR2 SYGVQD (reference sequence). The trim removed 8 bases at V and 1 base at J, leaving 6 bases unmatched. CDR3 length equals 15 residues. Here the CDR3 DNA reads TGCGCCAGCGGCTGGGACAGGAGGAACACCGGGGAGCTGTTTTTT. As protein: CASGWDRRNTGELFF.